These 25 T cell receptor beta chains were all obtained from the same sample, sequenced in a study of T cell responses to AZD1222 COVID-19 vaccine (dated by TCRdb to the early 2020s). The time point label of this sample denotes: baseline before first vaccination. Libraries were constructed by the immunoSEQ multiplex PCR assay. TCRdb stores this immuneACCESS table with in-frame sequences only. Part of the clones is absent; in the studies checked, under half of the shortfall reflects unresolved V genes, and no reason is known for the rest. The sample yields approximately 100,000 clones; roughly 87% were counted once. Of the sample, 16% is held by the ten largest clones. The sample here was peripheral blood, taken on day 0 of AZD1222 vaccination. Receptor source: an adult in good health.

The CDR3 bases are TGTGCCAGCAGGTCACAGGGGGCGGATGGCTACACCTTC. Translated, it gives CASRSQGADGYTF. This chain links TRBV28 with TRBJ1-2; 9 positions agree with TRBD1. V trimming: 6 bases; J trimming: 6 bases; junction bases outside the gene matches: 5. The CDR3 has 13 residues. The germline CDR1 and CDR2 sequences are MDHEN and SYDVKM.

The chain is built from TRBV18 and TRBJ2-7; 8 nucleotides align to TRBD2. The J segment lost 1 base and the V segment lost 5 bases, leaving 13 bases of the junction unmatched. In germline, CDR1 is KGHSH, CDR2 LQKENI. This CDR3 spans 17 amino acids. The chain's CDR3 is CASSTFSGAGVSYEQYF. The CDR3 DNA is TGTGCCAGCTCAACCTTTAGCGGGGCGGGAGTGTCCTACGAGCAGTACTTC. Based on the CDR3 plus reference TRBV18 and TRBJ2-7, the full variable domain is NAGVMQNPRHLVRRRGQEARLRCSPMKGHSHVYWYRQLPEEGLKFMVYLQKENIIDESGMPKERFSAEFPKEGPSILRIQQVVRGDSAAYFCASSTFSGAGVSYEQYFGPGTRLTVT.

The chain is built from TRBV5-1 and TRBJ2-7; possible D gene TRBD2, 6 bases. CDR3 size: 16 residues. V was trimmed by 0 bases and J by 2 bases, leaving 15 bases between them. CDR1 is SGHRS and CDR2 is YFSETQ in the germline V gene. Here the CDR3 DNA reads TGCGCCAGCAGCTTGGCGCACGGACTACAGGCCTACGAGCAGTACTTC. This sequence encodes CASSLAHGLQAYEQYF.

The chain is built from TRBV11-2 and TRBJ2-7; D not certain. The CDR3 length is 12 residues. Trimming took 3 bases from V and 3 from J, leaving 6 bases between them. Germline-derived CDR1 and CDR2 are SGHAT and FQNNGV. CDR3 protein: CASSFLIYEQYF. DNA for the CDR3: TGTGCCAGCAGCTTCCTAATCTACGAGCAGTACTTC.

The gene calls are TRBV6-1 and TRBJ1-6; 10 nucleotides align to TRBD1. J gave up 7 bases and V 3 bases, and 3 bases lay outside the gene matches. Germline loops: CDR1 MNHNS, CDR2 SASEGT. CDR3 size: 15 residues. The CDR3 sequence: CASSDDRGRNSPLHF. The DNA of the CDR3 is TGTGCCAGCAGTGATGACAGGGGGCGAAATTCACCCCTCCACTTT.

The V call is TRBV5-5, the J call TRBJ1-2; 7 bases are shared with TRBD1. Germline V CDR1 and CDR2: SGHKS, YYEKEE (reference sequence). The CDR3 covers 16 residues. V shed 4 bases and J 6 bases; nucleotides not matched to a gene: 15. CDR3 coding DNA: TGTGCCAGCAGCACCCTAGGACAGGTACTGACTAATGGCTACACCTTC. It yields the protein CASSTLGQVLTNGYTF. The variable domain in full, completed from reference TRBV5-5 and TRBJ1-2, reads DAGVTQSPTHLIKTRGQQVTLRCSPISGHKSVSWYQQVLGQGPQFIFQYYEKEERGRGNFPDRFSARQFPNYSSELNVNALLLGDSALYLCASSTLGQVLTNGYTFGSGTRLTVV.

The genes are TRBV27 and TRBJ2-1; possible D gene TRBD1, 6 bases. V lost 7 bases and J 2 bases, leaving 9 bases between the germline ends. Germline assignment: CDR1 MNHEY and CDR2 SMNVEV (reference sequence). The CDR3 is 13 residues long. CDR3 in amino acids: CASTDSPYNEQFF. The CDR3 DNA reads TGTGCCAGCACGGACAGCCCCTACAATGAGCAGTTCTTC.

The chain has TRBV30 and TRBJ1-4; 10 bases match TRBD1. CDR1 is GTSNPN, CDR2 SVGIG, per germline (reference sequence). Germline trimming cut 2 bases from V and 5 bases from J; bases unmatched to any gene: 5. This CDR3 is built from 15 residues. Written as DNA, the CDR3 is TGTGCCTGGAGTCCCCCGGGACAGGGGAATGAAAAACTGTTTTTT. Protein sequence: CAWSPPGQGNEKLFF.

The chain is built from TRBV2 and TRBJ2-5, with TRBD2 identical over 7 bases. The J segment lost 5 bases and the V segment lost 0 bases, leaving 9 bases of the junction unmatched. The germline gives CDR1 SNHLY, CDR2 FYNNEI. The CDR3 is 16 residues long. CDR3 sequence (DNA): TGTGCCAGCAGTGAAGCGGGTGGATCCGGGAGGGAGACCCAGTACTTC. It is translated as CASSEAGGSGRETQYF.

The chain uses TRBV30 and TRBJ1-1, with 9 positions matching TRBD1. V shed 3 bases and J 2 bases; nucleotides not matched to a gene: 7. This CDR3 has 15 amino acids. Looked up from germline, CDR1 is GTSNPN and CDR2 is SVGIG (reference sequence). As DNA, the CDR3 is TGTGCCTGGAGGAGACAGGGGGAAGGAAACACTGAAGCTTTCTTT. Translated, it gives CAWRRQGEGNTEAFF. The entire variable domain, with the rest obtained from reference TRBV30 and TRBJ1-1, is as follows: SQTIHQWPATLVQPVGSPLSLECTVEGTSNPNLYWYRQAAGRGLQLLFYSVGIGQISSEVPQNLSASRPQDRQFILSSKKLLLSDSGFYLCAWRRQGEGNTEAFFGQGTRLTVV.

The chain carries TRBV5-1 and TRBJ2-7, with 8 positions matching TRBD2. Germline V gene lookup returns CDR1 SGHRS and CDR2 YFSETQ. The CDR3 extends over 15 amino acids. V dropped 3 bases and J dropped 2; count of bases not matched to a gene: 7. DNA of the CDR3: TGCGCCAGCAGCTCCCGTAGCGGGGTGACCTACGAGCAGTACTTC. Translating it yields CASSSRSGVTYEQYF.

This rearrangement joins TRBV6-5 to TRBJ2-7, with D hard to call. V was trimmed by 0 bases and J by 1 base, leaving 4 bases between them. The CDR3 extends over 13 amino acids. Germline V gene lookup returns CDR1 MNHEY and CDR2 SVGAGI. In DNA form, the CDR3 reads TGTGCCAGCAGTTACTCGAGATCCTACGAGCAGTACTTC. Translating gives CASSYSRSYEQYF.

V gene TRBV6-5 combines with J gene TRBJ1-5; the D is unclear. V was shortened by 0 bases and J by 12 bases, with 21 bases between the two germline ends. The length of the CDR3 is 16 residues. The germline V gene has CDR1 MNHEY and CDR2 SVGAGI. The CDR3 sequence: CASSYSINFVGEVQHF. The CDR3 nucleotides read TGTGCCAGCAGTTACTCGATTAATTTCGTTGGGGAAGTCCAGCATTTT.

The chain carries TRBV30 and TRBJ1-6; weak D call: TRBD1 (5 bases). Germline V CDR1 and CDR2: GTSNPN, SVGIG (reference sequence). This CDR3 is built from 13 residues. V lost 0 bases to trimming and J lost 10 bases, with 10 bases between them. The CDR3 spells CAWSVGGDSPLHF. The CDR3 nucleotides read TGTGCCTGGAGTGTAGGAGGGGACTCACCCCTCCACTTT.

The chain is built from TRBV5-1 and TRBJ2-5; D might be TRBD2 (6 bases). The germline V and J ends were trimmed by 0 bases and 7 bases, with 13 bases remaining between them. The CDR3 spans 14 residues. CDR1 is SGHRS, CDR2 YFSETQ, per germline. In DNA form, the CDR3 reads TGCGCCAGCAGCTTGGAGTTTGGGCGGGGGACCCAGTACTTC. It yields the protein CASSLEFGRGTQYF. The variable domain in full, with the rest retrieved from reference TRBV5-1 and TRBJ2-5, is KAGVTQTPRYLIKTRGQQVTLSCSPISGHRSVSWYQQTPGQGLQFLFEYFSETQRNKGNFPGRFSGRQFSNSRSEMNVSTLELGDSALYLCASSLEFGRGTQYFGPGTRLLVL.

The rearrangement joins TRBV4-1 to TRBJ2-1; tentatively, D is TRBD1 or TRBD2 (7 bases each). Trimming stripped 2 bases from V and 8 bases from J, with 19 bases between. The CDR3 runs 16 residues. CDR1 is MGHRA and CDR2 is YSYEKL in the germline V gene. CDR3 region: CASSQLQGEGRDEQFF. CDR3 sequence (DNA): TGCGCCAGCAGCCAACTTCAGGGGGAGGGCCGGGATGAGCAGTTCTTC.

The rearrangement joins TRBV7-6 to TRBJ2-1, with 9 bases matching TRBD2. The trim removed 5 bases at V and 7 bases at J, leaving 9 bases unmatched. Per germline, CDR1 SGHVS and CDR2 FNYEAQ. CDR3 length: 15 residues. CDR3: CASSRRSGSSNEQFF. The CDR3 nucleotides read TGTGCCAGCAGCCGCCGTAGCGGGAGCTCGAATGAGCAGTTCTTC.

The chain combines TRBV14 with TRBJ1-2; 9 bases line up with TRBD1. This CDR3 is built from 17 residues. The trim removed 6 bases at V and 8 bases at J, leaving 19 bases unmatched. Germline V lookup: CDR1 SGHDN, CDR2 FVKESK. The CDR3 region has the DNA TGTGCCAGCAGTTCTCGGTTGGGACAGGGAAGTGTCCGGGGCTACACCTTC. Translated, it gives CASSSRLGQGSVRGYTF.

Here the CDR3 DNA reads TGTGCCAGTAGTAGGGGGACAGGAAACTACGGGAACACCATATATTTT. Encoded protein: CASSRGTGNYGNTIYF. This chain connects TRBV19 to TRBJ1-3; 8 nucleotides align to TRBD1. The CDR3 sequence is 16 residues long. The trim removed 4 bases at V and 7 bases at J, leaving 12 bases unmatched. Germline-derived CDR1 and CDR2 are LNHDA and SQIVND (reference sequence).

The V gene is TRBV6-5, the J gene TRBJ1-6; a weak D match, TRBD1 (6 bases). The CDR3 loop spans 13 amino acids. V gave up 5 bases and J gave up 10 bases, with 12 bases separating them. CDR1 and CDR2 from the germline V gene are MNHEY and SVGAGI. CDR3 DNA: TGTGCCAGCAGTCCCGGGACAAACTCACCCCTCCACTTT. Its translation: CASSPGTNSPLHF.

This chain links TRBV7-2 with TRBJ1-5; the D gene is possibly TRBD1 (5 bases). The CDR3 sequence is 16 residues long. Germline V gives CDR1 SGHTA, CDR2 FQGNSA. V was trimmed by 1 base and J by 2 bases, leaving 12 bases between them. CDR3 region: CASSLGGGVGNQPQHF. In DNA form, the CDR3 reads TGTGCCAGCAGCTTAGGTGGGGGTGTAGGCAATCAGCCCCAGCATTTT.

V is TRBV9 and J is TRBJ2-4, with TRBD1 matching 9 bases. The length of the CDR3 is 12 residues. The V and J ends lost 3 bases and 9 bases, in that order; junction bases with no gene match: 1. Per the germline V gene, CDR1 is SGDLS and CDR2 is YYNGEE. CDR3 coding DNA: TGTGCCAGCAGCGGACAGGGGGGCATTCAGTACTTC. Amino acids: CASSGQGGIQYF.

The chain joins TRBV27 to TRBJ2-2; D gene unclear. The germline V gene has CDR1 MNHEY and CDR2 SMNVEV (reference sequence). The ends were cut back, 3 bases at V and 4 bases at J, with 9 bases in the middle. The CDR3 sequence is 14 residues long. The CDR3: CASSFLGSTGELFF. Here the CDR3 DNA reads TGTGCCAGCAGTTTTCTTGGAAGCACCGGGGAGCTGTTTTTT.

This chain connects TRBV29-1 to TRBJ2-1; D may be TRBD2 (6 bases). V was pared by 4 bases and J by 0 bases, with 22 bases between. Germline V gives CDR1 SQVTM, CDR2 ANQGSEA. This CDR3 is built from 18 residues. The CDR3 region has the DNA TGCAGCGTTGTGGGATATGGTTGGCGGGAAGGCTCCTACAATGAGCAGTTCTTC. This encodes CSVVGYGWREGSYNEQFF.

This chain joins TRBV2 and TRBJ2-5; tentative D call: TRBD1 (5 bases). Germline CDR1 SNHLY, CDR2 FYNNEI. CDR3 length: 14 amino acids. Trimming took off 5 bases at V and 2 bases at J, with 12 bases between the two ends. The CDR3 DNA reads as TGTGCCAGCAGTCGGACACTGAATCAAGAGACCCAGTACTTC. This encodes CASSRTLNQETQYF.